These 29 T cell receptor beta chains came from one sample sequenced in a study of blood T cell repertoires in COVID-19. Generated by immunoSEQ multiplex PCR, the TCRdb table keeps only in-frame clones and is missing some. The sample consists of about 12,000 clones, approximately 86% of them appearing once. The sequencing sample was made of peripheral blood. These receptors were obtained from a human donor in a cohort sampled during active COVID-19.

This chain joins TRBV7-2 and TRBJ2-3; no reliable D call. Trimming took off 6 bases at V and 2 bases at J, with 6 bases between the two ends. The CDR3 covers 12 residues. The V gene's germline CDR1 is SGHTA and CDR2 FQGNSA. As DNA, the CDR3 is TGTGCCAGCAGTGTGGCCACAGATACGCAGTATTTT. Encoded protein: CASSVATDTQYF.

The chain carries TRBV27 and TRBJ1-2; a possible D gene is TRBD1 (5 bases). The CDR3 length is 14 residues. Per the germline V gene, CDR1 is MNHEY and CDR2 is SMNVEV (reference sequence). Deletions cut 4 bases from V and 6 bases from J, with 15 bases between. The CDR3 loop reads CASSSGVRHDGYTF. CDR3 nucleotide sequence: TGTGCCAGCAGTTCGGGGGTCCGGCATGATGGCTACACCTTC.

This clone was seen just once. This chain's CDR3 is CASSLRQGSTTQYF. The CDR3 coding sequence is TGTGCCAGCAGCCTGAGACAGGGGAGCACGACCCAGTACTTC. The chain recombines TRBV3-1 (or the pseudogene TRBV3-2) with TRBJ2-5; 8 nucleotides match TRBD1. The CDR3 runs 14 residues. V lost 4 bases, J lost 7 bases, and 8 bases stayed unmatched. Germline V lookup: CDR1 LGHDT, CDR2 YNNKEL (reference sequence).

The rearrangement joins TRBV4-2 to TRBJ1-3; the D is unclear. Germline CDR1 reads LGHNA; CDR2 reads YNFKEQ. The length of the CDR3 is 15 residues. Trimming stripped 1 base from V and 0 bases from J, with 7 bases between. The CDR3 sequence is CASSQVEYSGNTIYF. DNA for the CDR3: TGTGCCAGCAGCCAAGTGGAGTACTCTGGAAACACCATATATTTT.

This sequence joins TRBV7-3 and TRBJ1-2; 7 bases align to TRBD1. CDR1 is SGHTA and CDR2 is FQGTGA in the germline V gene. The CDR3 is 13 residues long. The J segment lost 7 bases and the V segment lost 4 bases, leaving 6 bases of the junction unmatched. CDR3 DNA: TGTGCCAGCAGCTCATCGACAGGGTTTGGCTACACCTTC. It is translated as CASSSSTGFGYTF.

As DNA, the CDR3 is TGTGCCAGCAGTTACTCCGGAGGACAGGGGGCAGGTGGCTACACCTTC. The encoded protein is CASSYSGGQGAGGYTF. The genes are TRBV6-2 or TRBV6-3 and TRBJ1-2; 11 positions match TRBD1. In germline, CDR1 is MNHEY, CDR2 SVGEGT. The CDR3 loop spans 16 amino acids. Trimming took 0 bases from V and 7 from J; bases not matched to a gene: 7.

The gene calls are TRBV6-5 and TRBJ1-1, with TRBD1 matching 7 bases. CDR3 length: 14 amino acids. Losses at the gene ends were 6 bases for V and 6 bases for J; bases not matched to a gene: 10. Germline assignment: CDR1 MNHEY and CDR2 SVGAGI. The DNA for the CDR3 is TGTGCCAGCAGCCGAAACTCAGGGGGAGCTGAAGCTTTCTTT. Its translation is CASSRNSGGAEAFF.

The chain is built from TRBV6-5 and TRBJ2-7; 10 bases match TRBD2. CDR3 length: 15 residues. Germline V lookup: CDR1 MNHEY, CDR2 SVGAGI. V trimming: 3 bases; J trimming: 3 bases; junction bases outside the gene matches: 5. The CDR3 protein is CASSYQSSGGYEQYF. The DNA for the CDR3 is TGTGCCAGCAGTTATCAGTCTAGCGGGGGCTACGAGCAGTACTTC.

This chain joins TRBV27 and TRBJ2-5; no clear D gene. Trimming pared 3 bases from V and 2 bases from J, leaving 7 bases between. CDR3 size: 13 residues. Germline V gene sequence: CDR1 MNHEY, CDR2 SMNVEV (reference sequence). CDR3 sequence reads: CASSLARQETQYF. The CDR3 nucleotides read TGTGCCAGCAGTTTGGCTAGGCAAGAGACCCAGTACTTC.

The rearrangement links TRBV14 to TRBJ1-1; D unclear. This CDR3 has 14 amino acids. Deletions cut 1 base from V and 6 bases from J, with 12 bases between. Germline V gene data show CDR1 as SGHDN and CDR2 as FVKESK. The CDR3 DNA reads as TGTGCCAGCAGCCAAGCTCTCCAGCGCGCTGAAGCTTTCTTT. It translates to CASSQALQRAEAFF.

V is TRBV7-2 and J is TRBJ1-3; D not resolved. V lost 3 bases and J 0 bases, leaving 6 bases between the germline ends. CDR3 length equals 14 residues. Germline CDR1 and CDR2: SGHTA and FQGNSA. DNA for the CDR3: TGTGCCAGCAGCTTCGCCGGCTCTGGAAACACCATATATTTT. It specifies CASSFAGSGNTIYF.

This clone was counted a few times. The V call is TRBV27, the J call TRBJ2-7, with 8 bases identical to TRBD1. This CDR3 has 15 amino acids. Per the germline V gene, CDR1 is MNHEY and CDR2 is SMNVEV (reference sequence). V shed 5 bases and J 0 bases; nucleotides not matched to a gene: 6. CDR3 amino acids: CASSAGQEISYEQYF. DNA for the CDR3: TGTGCCAGCAGTGCGGGACAGGAAATCTCCTACGAGCAGTACTTC.

V is TRBV6-6 and J is TRBJ2-3; the D gene is possibly TRBD1 (6 bases). Germline values: CDR1 MNHNY, CDR2 SVGAGI (reference sequence). The V gene lost 5 bases and the J gene lost 4 bases, with 19 bases spanning the gap. CDR3 length equals 16 residues. In DNA, the CDR3 is TGTGCCAGCAGTCGAGGGACCGGGACAATGGCAGATACGCAGTATTTT. Protein product: CASSRGTGTMADTQYF.

The J gene is TRBJ2-5, the V gene TRBV27; maybe TRBD1 (5 bases). V lost 2 bases, J lost 2 bases, and 15 bases lay in between. This CDR3 is 16 amino acids long. The germline CDR1 and CDR2 sequences are MNHEY and SMNVEV (reference sequence). The CDR3 sequence is CASSLGPGRAQETQYF. In DNA form, the CDR3 reads TGTGCCAGCAGTTTAGGCCCGGGCAGGGCGCAAGAGACCCAGTACTTC.

This clone has more than one count but fewer than ten. The chain carries TRBV11-2 and TRBJ2-2; D remains ambiguous. CDR3 size: 16 residues. Germline V gene data show CDR1 as SGHAT and CDR2 as FQNNGV. The germline V and J ends were trimmed by 2 bases and 4 bases, with 14 bases remaining between them. This CDR3 reads CASSLRVVSGTGELFF. CDR3 nucleotide sequence: TGTGCCAGCAGCTTACGGGTGGTCTCGGGCACCGGGGAGCTGTTTTTT.

J is TRBJ1-1 and V is TRBV19; 12 nucleotides match TRBD1. Losses at the gene ends were 5 bases for V and 8 bases for J; bases not matched to a gene: 6. CDR3 length equals 14 residues. Germline assignment: CDR1 LNHDA and CDR2 SQIVND (reference sequence). CDR3: CASSQGTGGREAFF. Here the CDR3 DNA reads TGTGCCAGTAGTCAGGGGACAGGGGGCCGAGAAGCTTTCTTT.

The chain uses TRBV27 and TRBJ1-1, with a possible D match to TRBD1 (5 bases). Germline CDR1 MNHEY, CDR2 SMNVEV (reference sequence). V was pared by 3 bases and J by 5 bases, with 13 bases between. The CDR3 totals 14 residues. The CDR3 sequence: CASSFGGLGTEAFF. Written as DNA, the CDR3 is TGTGCCAGCAGTTTCGGGGGGTTGGGGACTGAAGCTTTCTTT.

This chain links TRBV30 with TRBJ2-1; no reliable D call. This CDR3 contains 14 residues. V lost 2 bases, J lost 1 base, and 9 bases lay in between. Germline loops: CDR1 GTSNPN, CDR2 SVGIG (reference sequence). CDR3: CAWSQLASYNEQFF. CDR3 nucleotide sequence: TGTGCCTGGAGTCAATTAGCTTCCTACAATGAGCAGTTCTTC.

The chain couples TRBV10-3 to TRBJ2-4; TRBD2 aligns across 13 bases. From germline, CDR1 is ENHRY and CDR2 SYGVKD. The CDR3 totals 19 residues. Losses at the gene ends were 3 bases for V and 0 bases for J; bases not matched to a gene: 8. This CDR3 is CAISDPGLAGAKAKNIQYF. In DNA form, the CDR3 reads TGTGCCATCAGTGATCCTGGACTAGCGGGGGCTAAAGCCAAAAACATTCAGTACTTC.

The chain employs TRBV9 and TRBJ2-1; tentatively, D is TRBD2 (5 bases). Germline CDR1 is SGDLS and CDR2 is YYNGEE. Trimming took off 0 bases at V and 9 bases at J, with 10 bases between the two ends. CDR3 size: 13 residues. CDR3 DNA: TGTGCCAGCAGCGTAGAAACTAGGGCTGAGCAGTTCTTC. This translates into CASSVETRAEQFF.

The J gene is TRBJ2-3, the V gene TRBV29-1; 15 bases line up with TRBD2. Germline assignment: CDR1 SQVTM and CDR2 ANQGSEA. CDR3 length equals 17 residues. V dropped 4 bases and J dropped 6; count of bases not matched to a gene: 11. The CDR3 DNA sequence: TGCAGCGTTGGACAGAATCGAGGACTAGCGGGGGGGGATACGCAGTATTTT. Amino acids: CSVGQNRGLAGGDTQYF.

This chain links TRBV21-1 with TRBJ2-5; the tabulated D call, TRBD2, remains unverified against the DNA. TRBV21-1 is termed a pseudogene. The CDR3 extends over 14 amino acids. CDR3 sequence: CASSLAGIQETQYF. Here the CDR3 DNA reads TGTGCCAGCAGCCTTGCGGGGATTCAAGAGACCCAGTACTTC.

The chain has TRBV5-1 and TRBJ1-6, with 7 bases aligning to TRBD1. J gave up 7 bases and V 4 bases, and 8 bases lay outside the gene matches. CDR3 length: 15 residues. The germline CDR1 and CDR2 sequences are SGHRS and YFSETQ. The CDR3: CASSLVGTVNSPLHF. CDR3 sequence (DNA): TGCGCCAGCAGCCTCGTCGGGACAGTCAATTCACCCCTCCACTTT.

The chain employs TRBV3-1 (or the pseudogene TRBV3-2) and TRBJ1-1, with 11 bases aligning to TRBD1. Looked up from germline, CDR1 is LGHDT and CDR2 is YNNKEL (reference sequence). This CDR3 is 15 amino acids long. V dropped 3 bases and J dropped 11; count of bases not matched to a gene: 11. This chain's CDR3 is CASSQYRDRGNLAFF. In DNA, the CDR3 is TGTGCCAGCAGCCAGTACCGGGACAGGGGGAATCTGGCTTTCTTT.

Written as DNA, the CDR3 is TGTGCCAGCAGTTTGGGACAGCATAGCAATCAGCCCCAGCATTTT. Translation: CASSLGQHSNQPQHF. The chain carries TRBV2 and TRBJ1-5; 7 bases match TRBD1. V lost 5 bases to trimming and J lost 0 bases; unmatched junction nucleotides: 4. The CDR3 sequence is 15 residues long. From germline, CDR1 is SNHLY and CDR2 FYNNEI.

The chain links TRBV19 to TRBJ1-5; D is unclear. Between the trimmed V and J ends, which lost 3 bases and 11 bases, there was a span of 20 bases. This CDR3 spans 15 amino acids. CDR1 is LNHDA, CDR2 SQIVND, per germline (reference sequence). This CDR3 is CASSMGLRWFGAQHF. CDR3 nucleotides: TGTGCCAGTAGTATGGGGTTGAGGTGGTTCGGGGCCCAGCATTTT.

This rearrangement joins TRBV7-3 to TRBJ2-2; TRBD2 matches 10 bases. J lost 7 bases, V lost 4 bases, and 6 bases had no gene match. The V gene's germline CDR1 is SGHTA and CDR2 FQGTGA. CDR3 length equals 15 residues. The DNA of the CDR3 is TGTGCCAGCAGCTCAACTAGCGGGGTGGGCGGGGAGCTGTTTTTT. It yields the protein CASSSTSGVGGELFF.

The V gene is TRBV10-1, the J gene TRBJ1-1; weak D call: TRBD1 (6 bases). The germline gives CDR1 WNHNN, CDR2 SYGVQD (reference sequence). The CDR3 totals 15 residues. V shed 0 bases and J shed 5 bases, with 13 bases lying between them. The CDR3 spells CASSESNRGNTEAFF. The CDR3 DNA reads as TGCGCCAGCAGTGAGTCGAATAGGGGGAATACTGAAGCTTTCTTT.

The J gene is TRBJ1-1, the V gene TRBV3-1 (or the pseudogene TRBV3-2); no definite D call. The germline V and J ends were trimmed by 1 base and 0 bases, with 18 bases remaining between them. This CDR3 has 18 amino acids. Germline CDR1 and CDR2: LGHDT and YNNKEL (reference sequence). CDR3 coding DNA: TGTGCCAGCAGCCAAGTAAAAACAGCGGATGGGGTGAACACTGAAGCTTTCTTT. This translates into CASSQVKTADGVNTEAFF.